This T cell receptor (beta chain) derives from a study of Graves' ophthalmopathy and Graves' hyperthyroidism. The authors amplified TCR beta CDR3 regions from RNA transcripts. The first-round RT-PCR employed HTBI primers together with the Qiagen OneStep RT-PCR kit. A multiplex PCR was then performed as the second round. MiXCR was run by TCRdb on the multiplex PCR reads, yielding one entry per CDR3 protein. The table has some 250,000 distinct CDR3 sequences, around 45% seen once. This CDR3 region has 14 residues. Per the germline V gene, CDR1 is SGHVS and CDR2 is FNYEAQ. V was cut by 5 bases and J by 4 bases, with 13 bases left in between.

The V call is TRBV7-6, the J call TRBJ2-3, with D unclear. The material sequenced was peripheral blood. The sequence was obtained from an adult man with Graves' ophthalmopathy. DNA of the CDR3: TGTGCCAGCAGCCCCGATAAGGCGTCAGATACGCAGTATTTT. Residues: CASSPDKASDTQYF.